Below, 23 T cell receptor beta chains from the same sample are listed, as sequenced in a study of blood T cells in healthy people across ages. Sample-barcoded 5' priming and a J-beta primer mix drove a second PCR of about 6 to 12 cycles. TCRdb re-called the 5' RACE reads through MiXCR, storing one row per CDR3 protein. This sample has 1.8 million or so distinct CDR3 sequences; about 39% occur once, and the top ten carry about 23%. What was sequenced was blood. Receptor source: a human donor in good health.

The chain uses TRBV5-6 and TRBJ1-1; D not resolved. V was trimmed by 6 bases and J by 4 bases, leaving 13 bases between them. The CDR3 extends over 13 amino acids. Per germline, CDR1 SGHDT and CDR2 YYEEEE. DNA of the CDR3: TGTGCCAGCAATCCTAGGCGGGGCACTGAAGCTTTCTTT. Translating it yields CASNPRRGTEAFF.

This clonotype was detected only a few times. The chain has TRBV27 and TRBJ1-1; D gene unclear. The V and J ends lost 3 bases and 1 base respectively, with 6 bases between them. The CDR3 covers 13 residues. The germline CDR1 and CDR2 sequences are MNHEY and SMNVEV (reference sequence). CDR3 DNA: TGTGCCAGCAGTTTTAAGGGGAACACTGAAGCTTTCTTT. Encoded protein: CASSFKGNTEAFF.

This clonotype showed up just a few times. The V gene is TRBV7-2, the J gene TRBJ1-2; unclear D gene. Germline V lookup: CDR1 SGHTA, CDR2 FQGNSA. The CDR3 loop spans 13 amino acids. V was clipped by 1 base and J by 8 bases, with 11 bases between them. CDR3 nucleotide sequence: TGTGCCAGCAGCTTAGACGTGGGGTTGGGCTACACCTTC. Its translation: CASSLDVGLGYTF.

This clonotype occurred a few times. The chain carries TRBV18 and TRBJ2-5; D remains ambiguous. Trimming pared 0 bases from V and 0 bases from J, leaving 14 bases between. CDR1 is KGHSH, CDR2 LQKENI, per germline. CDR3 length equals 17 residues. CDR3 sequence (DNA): TGTGCCAGCTCACCACCGTGGGGAAGACGGCACCAAGAGACCCAGTACTTC. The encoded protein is CASSPPWGRRHQETQYF.

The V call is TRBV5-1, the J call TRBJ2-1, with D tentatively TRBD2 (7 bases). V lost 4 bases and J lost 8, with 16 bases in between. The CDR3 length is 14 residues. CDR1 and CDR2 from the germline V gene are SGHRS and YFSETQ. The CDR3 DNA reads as TGCGCCAGCAGCCCCGCTCGGGGGGCCTATGAGCAGTTCTTC. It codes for CASSPARGAYEQFF.

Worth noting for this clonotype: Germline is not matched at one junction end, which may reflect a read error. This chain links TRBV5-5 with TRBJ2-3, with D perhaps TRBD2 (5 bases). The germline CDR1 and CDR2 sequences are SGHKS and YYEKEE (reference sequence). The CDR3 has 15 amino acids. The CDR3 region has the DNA TGTGCCTGCAGCTTGACCGGGGTGCGAACAGATACGCAGTATTTT. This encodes CACSLTGVRTDTQYF.

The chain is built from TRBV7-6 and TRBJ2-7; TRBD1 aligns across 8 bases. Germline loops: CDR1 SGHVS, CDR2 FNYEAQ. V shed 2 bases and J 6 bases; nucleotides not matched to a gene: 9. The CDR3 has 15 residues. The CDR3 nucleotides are TGTGCCAGCAGCTTATCCGCGGACAGGGCCGGCGAGCAGTACTTC. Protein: CASSLSADRAGEQYF.

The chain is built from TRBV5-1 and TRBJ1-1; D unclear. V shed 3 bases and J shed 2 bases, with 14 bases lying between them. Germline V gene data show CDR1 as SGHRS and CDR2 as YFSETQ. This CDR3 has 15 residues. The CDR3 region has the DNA TGCGCCAGCAGCTCACGACTGGGAACCAACACTGAAGCTTTCTTT. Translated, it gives CASSSRLGTNTEAFF. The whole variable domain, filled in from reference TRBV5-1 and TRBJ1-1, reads KAGVTQTPRYLIKTRGQQVTLSCSPISGHRSVSWYQQTPGQGLQFLFEYFSETQRNKGNFPGRFSGRQFSNSRSEMNVSTLELGDSALYLCASSSRLGTNTEAFFGQGTRLTVV.

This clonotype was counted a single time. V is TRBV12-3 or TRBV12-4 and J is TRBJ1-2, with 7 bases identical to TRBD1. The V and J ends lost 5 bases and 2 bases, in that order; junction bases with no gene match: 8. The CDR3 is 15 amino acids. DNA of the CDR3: TGTGCCAGCAGTCCCCGGGACAGACTAAACTATGGCTACACCTTC. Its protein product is CASSPRDRLNYGYTF.

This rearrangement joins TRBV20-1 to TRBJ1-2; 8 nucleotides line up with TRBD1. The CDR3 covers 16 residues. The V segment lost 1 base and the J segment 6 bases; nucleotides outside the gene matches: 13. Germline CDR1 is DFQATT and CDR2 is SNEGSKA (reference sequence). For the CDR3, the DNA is TGCAGTGCTAGAGCTCCACCGGGACAGGTGCGGGATGGCTACACCTTC. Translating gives CSARAPPGQVRDGYTF.

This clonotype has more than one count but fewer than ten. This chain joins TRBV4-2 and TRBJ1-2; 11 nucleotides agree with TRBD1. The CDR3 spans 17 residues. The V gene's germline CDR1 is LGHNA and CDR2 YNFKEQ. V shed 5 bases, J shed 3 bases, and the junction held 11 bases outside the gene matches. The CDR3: CASSLRTGGALDYGYTF. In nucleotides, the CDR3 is TGTGCCAGCAGCTTACGGACAGGGGGCGCGCTGGACTATGGCTACACCTTC.

CDR3 sequence reads: CSARDPGGVGYTF. As DNA, the CDR3 is TGCAGTGCTAGAGATCCAGGGGGGGTAGGCTACACCTTC. The gene calls are TRBV20-1 and TRBJ1-2; 7 nucleotides line up with TRBD1. The CDR3 is 13 amino acids. The junction had 6 bases not matched to a gene; V was cut back by 0 bases and J by 8 bases. Germline CDR1 reads DFQATT; CDR2 reads SNEGSKA (reference sequence).

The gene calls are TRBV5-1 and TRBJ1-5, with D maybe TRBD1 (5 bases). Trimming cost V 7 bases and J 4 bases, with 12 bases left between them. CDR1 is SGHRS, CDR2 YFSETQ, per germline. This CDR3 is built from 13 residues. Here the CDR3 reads CASRLGDNQPQHF. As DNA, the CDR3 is TGCGCCAGCCGGTTAGGGGATAATCAGCCCCAGCATTTT.

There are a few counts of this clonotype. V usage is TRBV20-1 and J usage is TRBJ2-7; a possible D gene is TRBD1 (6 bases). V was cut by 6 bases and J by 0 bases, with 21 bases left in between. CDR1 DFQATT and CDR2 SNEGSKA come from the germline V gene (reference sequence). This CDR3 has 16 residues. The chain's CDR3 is CSARYPTGLSSYEQYF. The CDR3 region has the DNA TGCAGTGCCAGATACCCTACAGGGCTAAGCTCCTACGAGCAGTACTTC.

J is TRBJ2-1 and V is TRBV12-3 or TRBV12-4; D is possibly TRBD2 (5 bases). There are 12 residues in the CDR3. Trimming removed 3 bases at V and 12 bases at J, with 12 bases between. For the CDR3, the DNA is TGTGCCAGCAGTTTGAGGGATTTGGGGCAGTTCTTC. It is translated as CASSLRDLGQFF.

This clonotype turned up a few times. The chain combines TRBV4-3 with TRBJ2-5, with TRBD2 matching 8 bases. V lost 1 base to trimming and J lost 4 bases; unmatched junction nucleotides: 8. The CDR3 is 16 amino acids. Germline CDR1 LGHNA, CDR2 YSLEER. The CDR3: CASSQGTGLGRETQYF. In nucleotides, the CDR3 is TGCGCCAGCAGCCAAGGAACGGGACTAGGCAGAGAGACCCAGTACTTC.

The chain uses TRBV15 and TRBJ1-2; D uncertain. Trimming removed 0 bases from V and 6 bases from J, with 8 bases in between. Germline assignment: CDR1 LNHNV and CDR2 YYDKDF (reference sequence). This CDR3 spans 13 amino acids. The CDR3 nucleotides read TGTGCCACCAGCAGAGAAACGGTGGATGGCTACACCTTC. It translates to CATSRETVDGYTF.

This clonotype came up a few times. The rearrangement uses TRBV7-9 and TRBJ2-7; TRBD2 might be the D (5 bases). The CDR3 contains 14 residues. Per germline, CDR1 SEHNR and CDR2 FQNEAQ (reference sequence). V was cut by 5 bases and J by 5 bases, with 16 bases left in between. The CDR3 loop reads CASSATQTSHEQYF. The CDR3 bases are TGTGCCAGCAGCGCCACCCAAACTAGTCACGAGCAGTACTTC.

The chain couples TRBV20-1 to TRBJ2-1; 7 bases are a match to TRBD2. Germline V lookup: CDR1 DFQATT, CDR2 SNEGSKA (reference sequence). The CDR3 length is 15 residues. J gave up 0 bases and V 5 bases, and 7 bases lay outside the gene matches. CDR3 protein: CSASTSLSSYNEQFF. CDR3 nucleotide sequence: TGCAGTGCTTCGACTAGCCTGAGCTCCTACAATGAGCAGTTCTTC.

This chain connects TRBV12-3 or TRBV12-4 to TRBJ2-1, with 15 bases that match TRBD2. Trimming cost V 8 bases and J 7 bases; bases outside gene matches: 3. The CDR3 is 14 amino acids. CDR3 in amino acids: CASGTSGGLNEQFF. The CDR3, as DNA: TGTGCCAGCGGGACTAGCGGGGGGCTGAATGAGCAGTTCTTC.

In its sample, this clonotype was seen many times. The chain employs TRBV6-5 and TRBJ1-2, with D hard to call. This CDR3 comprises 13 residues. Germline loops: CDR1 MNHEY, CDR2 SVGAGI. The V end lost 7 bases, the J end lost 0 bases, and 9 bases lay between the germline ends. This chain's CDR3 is CASTGGPNYGYTF. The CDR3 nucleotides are TGTGCCAGCACGGGTGGACCTAACTATGGCTACACCTTC.

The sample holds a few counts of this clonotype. CDR3 in DNA: TGTGCCAGCAGCTCCCACGGGGGGAGAAATGAAAAACTGTTTTTT. Translating it yields CASSSHGGRNEKLFF. This chain connects TRBV5-8 to TRBJ1-4, with TRBD1 as a possible D gene (5 bases). CDR1 and CDR2 (germline): SGHTS, YDEGEE. CDR3 length: 15 residues. V lost 3 bases and J lost 5, with 14 bases in between. Combining the CDR3 with reference TRBV5-8 and TRBJ1-4 gives the whole variable domain EAGVTQSPTHLIKTRGQQATLRCSPISGHTSVYWYQQALGLGLQFLLWYDEGEERNRGNFPPRFSGRQFPNYSSELNVNALELEDSALYLCASSSHGGRNEKLFFGSGTQLSVL.

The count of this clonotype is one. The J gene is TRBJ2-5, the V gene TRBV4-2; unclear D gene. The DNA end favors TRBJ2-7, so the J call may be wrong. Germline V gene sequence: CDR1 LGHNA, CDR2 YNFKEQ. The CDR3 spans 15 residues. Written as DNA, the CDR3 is TGTGCCAGCAGCCAAGAAGTCGGCAGTTACTACGAGCAGTACTTC. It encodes CASSQEVGSYYEQYF.